The present TCR beta chain was sequenced within a study of blood T cell repertoires in COVID-19. Profiling relied on immunoSEQ multiplex PCR, and the TCRdb table lists in-frame clones only, not all of them. The sample gives about 120,000 clones, roughly 85% of which show up once; under 3% is in the top ten. This CDR3 contains 14 residues. CDR1 is MNHNY, CDR2 SVGAGI, per germline (reference sequence). Trimming took 6 bases from V and 3 from J; bases not matched to a gene: 7. This clone has more than one count but fewer than ten. This clonotype was obtained from a man in his thirties or forties with acute or convalescent COVID-19. The source material was peripheral blood. The rearrangement joins TRBV6-6 to TRBJ1-2; 7 nucleotides align to TRBD1. This chain's CDR3 is CASRPDRSHYGYTF. Written as DNA, the CDR3 is TGTGCCAGCAGACCGGACAGGAGCCACTATGGCTACACCTTC.